These 9 T cell receptor beta chains originate from one sample sequenced in a study of T cells in Graves' hyperthyroidism and ophthalmopathy. Using RNA transcripts as the source, TCR beta CDR3 regions were amplified. Using the HTBI primer set, a first-round RT-PCR was run on the TCR CDR3. Using its own MiXCR run on the multiplex PCR reads, TCRdb lists one record per CDR3 protein. This table has approximately 530,000 distinct CDR3 sequences, around 17% appearing once. The specimen was blood. These receptor sequences come from a woman aged 18-29 years with Graves' hyperthyroidism.

The sample holds a few counts of this clonotype. The chain combines TRBV2 with TRBJ2-7, with D possibly being TRBD1 (5 bases). Germline assignment: CDR1 SNHLY and CDR2 FYNNEI. This CDR3 comprises 15 residues. V lost 6 bases to trimming and J lost 5 bases, with 20 bases between them. In DNA form, the CDR3 reads TGTGCCAGCAGCTTGTCCCATCAGGGTTCCAACGAGCAGTACTTC. Translated, it gives CASSLSHQGSNEQYF.

As concerns this clonotype: A junction boundary mismatches the germline segment, possibly from a read error. The chain recombines TRBV6-1 with TRBJ1-1, with D possibly TRBD1 on 5 matching bases. The CDR3 covers 13 residues. Germline-derived CDR1 and CDR2 are MNHNS and SASEGT. The CDR3 is CASREGQNTEAFF. CDR3 DNA sequence: TGTGCCAGCAGGGAAGGACAGAACACTGAAGCTTTCTTT.

This clonotype was picked up a small number of times. The chain combines TRBV6-1 with TRBJ2-1, with D perhaps matching TRBD1 or TRBD2 (5 bases each). This CDR3 is 15 amino acids long. CDR1 and CDR2 from the germline V gene are MNHNS and SASEGT. Deletions cut 5 bases from V and 7 bases from J, with 18 bases between. Written as DNA, the CDR3 is TGTGCCAGCAGTTCCCCCCGGGGCTGGGAAAATGAGCAGTTCTTC. Translating gives CASSSPRGWENEQFF.

This clonotype has just a few counts. This chain joins TRBV27 and TRBJ1-4, with D unclear. Germline V gene data show CDR1 as MNHEY and CDR2 as SMNVEV (reference sequence). CDR3 length: 18 amino acids. V lost 5 bases and J 3 bases, leaving 22 bases between the germline ends. The CDR3 nucleotides read TGTGCCAGCAGTCCCGATGAGTCTAGATTCGGAGCTAATGAAAAACTGTTTTTT. Encoded protein: CASSPDESRFGANEKLFF.

This clonotype was seen a few times. CDR3 residues: CASSEQHYEQYF. The DNA for the CDR3 is TGTGCCAGCAGTGAACAGCACTACGAGCAGTACTTC. This chain uses TRBV2 with TRBJ2-7, with unresolved D. Trimming pared 2 bases from V and 3 bases from J, leaving 5 bases between. CDR1 SNHLY and CDR2 FYNNEI come from the germline V gene. The CDR3 contains 12 residues.

The V gene is TRBV12-3 or TRBV12-4, the J gene TRBJ1-5; D is undetermined. This CDR3 is 15 amino acids long. V lost 6 bases, J lost 5 bases, and 17 bases lay in between. The CDR3: CASRASGRRDQPQHF. The DNA of the CDR3 is TGTGCCAGCAGGGCCTCGGGAAGGAGGGATCAGCCCCAGCATTTT.

In regard to this clonotype: Since a much larger clone is just one base distant, this may be a read error. This chain uses TRBV3-1 with TRBJ2-7; D gene ambiguous. The CDR3 spans 11 residues. CDR1 and CDR2 (germline): LGHDT, YNNKEL (reference sequence). Here the CDR3 DNA reads TGTGCCAGCAGTCTTGAGAACGAGCCGTACTTC. Protein product: CASSLENEPYF.

This clonotype was picked up a small number of times. The V gene is TRBV28, the J gene TRBJ2-6; perhaps TRBD2 as D (6 bases). Germline V gene data show CDR1 as MDHEN and CDR2 as SYDVKM. The V end was cut by 6 bases, the J end by 2 bases, with 14 bases between. The CDR3 spans 16 residues. CDR3 DNA sequence: TGTGCCAGCAGCTTTTCGGGGGATCCTGGGGCCAACGTCCTGACTTTC. It yields the protein CASSFSGDPGANVLTF. The full variable domain, with the rest looked up from reference TRBV28 and TRBJ2-6, is DVKVTQSSRYLVKRTGEKVFLECVQDMDHENMFWYRQDPGLGLRLIYFSYDVKMKEKGDIPEGYSVSREKKERFSLILESASTNQTSMYLCASSFSGDPGANVLTFGAGSRLTVL.

This clonotype was seen repeatedly, ten times or more. J is TRBJ2-3 and V is TRBV5-8; 10 bases map to TRBD2. The CDR3 runs 15 residues. V dropped 1 base and J dropped 3; count of bases not matched to a gene: 2. Germline V gene data show CDR1 as SGHTS and CDR2 as YDEGEE. Here the CDR3 DNA reads TGTGCCAGCAGCTTGAGTAGCGGGGGGACAGATACGCAGTATTTT. Translating gives CASSLSSGGTDTQYF.